This T cell receptor beta chain is drawn from a study of blood T cell repertoires in COVID-19. At the level of the study: COVID-19 samples from acute and convalescent phases originated in the United States, Italy and Spain. The analysed material was cDNA or gDNA that came from T cells, B-cell-depleted T cells, or PBMCs.

Per the authors' pipeline: Counts of nucleated cells, estimated from reference gene primer amplification, were obtained. Assay: immunoSEQ multiplex PCR; the TCRdb copy retains only in-frame clones and omits some. V, J and clone size derive from that table, while D and trimming were established from the DNA sequence. Of about 250,000 clones in the sample, almost 85% were seen once. V lost 4 bases and J lost 7; bases outside the gene matches: 4. This CDR3 is 13 amino acids long. The germline gives CDR1 MNHEY, CDR2 SMNVEV (reference sequence). The chain links TRBV27 to TRBJ2-1; 7 bases map to TRBD2. Sequencing was carried out using peripheral blood. The TCR originated in a man aged 45-65 years with active or convalescent COVID-19. CDR3: CASSSGLVNEQFF. The CDR3 DNA follows: TGTGCCAGCAGTTCCGGACTAGTAAATGAGCAGTTCTTC.